These T cell receptor beta chains were read from a single sample in a study of graft-versus-host responses after intestinal transplantation. The protocol was immunoSEQ multiplex PCR, while the TCRdb copy is restricted to in-frame clones and leaves out a portion. The repertoire holds around 38,000 clones, with roughly 87% as singletons. Here the sequenced sample was PBMCs, taken about 160 weeks after transplant. The source is a human patient who received an intestinal transplant, so some T cells may come from the graft donor. Each CDR3 is given without its conserved first and last residue. Fields, in order: J gene, V gene, CDR3 protein.

j_call: TRBJ2-7; v_call: TRBV6-1; cdr3_aa: ASSEDAGGPYEQY
j_call: TRBJ1-2; v_call: TRBV19; cdr3_aa: ASSLGPGSSGYT
j_call: TRBJ2-7; v_call: TRBV7-3; cdr3_aa: ASSVSEGYEQY
j_call: TRBJ2-7; v_call: TRBV18; cdr3_aa: ASSPLGYEQY
j_call: TRBJ1-4; v_call: TRBV7-9; cdr3_aa: ASSLITATNEKLF
j_call: TRBJ2-7; v_call: TRBV7-8; cdr3_aa: ASTEYRGDDEQY
j_call: TRBJ2-1; v_call: TRBV27; cdr3_aa: ASSVRTANEQF
j_call: TRBJ2-3; v_call: TRBV5-5; cdr3_aa: ASILLAWDRGSTDTQY
j_call: TRBJ2-7; v_call: TRBV11-1; cdr3_aa: ASSSSGQPSYEQY
j_call: TRBJ2-1; v_call: TRBV18; cdr3_aa: ASSPGADNEQF
j_call: TRBJ2-5; v_call: TRBV28; cdr3_aa: ASSFASGGQETQY
j_call: TRBJ2-1; v_call: TRBV7-6; cdr3_aa: ASSLVAGNEQF
j_call: TRBJ2-1; v_call: TRBV5-1; cdr3_aa: ASSGGLRDPESFEQF
j_call: TRBJ1-1; v_call: TRBV5-6; cdr3_aa: ASSRWGGMDTEAF
j_call: TRBJ2-2; v_call: TRBV4-1; cdr3_aa: ASSQGTSGRTGELF
j_call: TRBJ2-7; v_call: TRBV7-6; cdr3_aa: ASSLDPYEQY
j_call: TRBJ2-1; v_call: TRBV6-1; cdr3_aa: ASSEGTGRYEQF
j_call: TRBJ2-5; v_call: TRBV5-1; cdr3_aa: ASSFRLGRGPVQETQY
j_call: TRBJ2-7; v_call: TRBV13; cdr3_aa: ASSGPGTYEQY
j_call: TRBJ1-2; v_call: TRBV27; cdr3_aa: ASSLSGQGEIIGGYT
j_call: TRBJ1-2; v_call: TRBV7-9; cdr3_aa: ASSQLLGTYRY
j_call: TRBJ1-4; v_call: TRBV19; cdr3_aa: ASSAPRSEKLF
j_call: TRBJ2-3; v_call: TRBV15; cdr3_aa: ATSRGRQGADTQY
j_call: TRBJ1-2; v_call: TRBV5-4; cdr3_aa: ASSVDREPLPIGFDYT
j_call: TRBJ1-5; v_call: TRBV5-4; cdr3_aa: ASSGETWRFGQPQH
j_call: TRBJ2-3; v_call: TRBV7-9; cdr3_aa: ASSLVPAITDTQY
j_call: TRBJ1-4; v_call: TRBV5-1; cdr3_aa: ASSRDRWATNEKLF
j_call: TRBJ2-7; v_call: TRBV27; cdr3_aa: ASGAGGLYEQY
j_call: TRBJ1-3; v_call: TRBV28; cdr3_aa: ASIPVGRPSGNTIY
j_call: TRBJ1-2; v_call: TRBV27; cdr3_aa: ASSSRAIQGAYYGYT
j_call: TRBJ1-5; v_call: TRBV7-9; cdr3_aa: ASSLDTDSNQPQH
j_call: TRBJ2-7; v_call: TRBV7-6; cdr3_aa: ASSLEQGDQLLY
j_call: TRBJ2-3; v_call: TRBV7-9; cdr3_aa: ASSLGVLMVTDTQY
j_call: TRBJ2-5; v_call: TRBV4-1; cdr3_aa: ASSHGTSGGEETQY
j_call: TRBJ1-4; v_call: TRBV7-8; cdr3_aa: ASSLAGVQPTNEKLF
j_call: TRBJ2-7; v_call: TRBV28; cdr3_aa: ASSLSGSAYEQY
j_call: TRBJ2-2; v_call: TRBV1; cdr3_aa: TSSPPGSPNTGELF
j_call: TRBJ1-1; v_call: TRBV5-6; cdr3_aa: ASSLVLRGSNTEAF
j_call: TRBJ2-1; v_call: TRBV6-1; cdr3_aa: ASSGEAGGGNEQF
j_call: TRBJ1-2; v_call: TRBV6-1; cdr3_aa: ASSETGTRYGYT
j_call: TRBJ1-5; v_call: TRBV5-3; cdr3_aa: ARSLVVRGNQPQH
j_call: TRBJ1-5; v_call: TRBV7-2; cdr3_aa: ASSLGQGIQPQH
j_call: TRBJ1-2; v_call: TRBV4-1; cdr3_aa: ASSQVWPGRRT
j_call: TRBJ2-2; v_call: TRBV14; cdr3_aa: ASSRHLITGWSGELF
j_call: TRBJ2-7; v_call: TRBV28; cdr3_aa: ASSRDPLPPFGTGRIEQY